These 18 T cell receptor beta chains were sequenced from one sample in a study of shared clonotypes between healthy human individuals. Generated by immunoSEQ multiplex PCR, the TCRdb table keeps only in-frame clones and is missing some. The sample lists hundreds of thousands of clones, around 79% occurring once. Sequencing was carried out using PBMCs. All receptors derive from a woman aged 40 to 50 in good health. Some clones in this sample may be carry-over from other donors' samples.

This rearrangement joins TRBV18 to TRBJ2-5; D is unclear. The CDR3 runs 19 residues. Germline CDR1 and CDR2: KGHSH and LQKENI. With 2 bases removed from V and 3 bases from J, the gap between germline ends came to 25 bases. CDR3 residues: CASSPFSPAPNLGKETQYF. In DNA form, the CDR3 reads TGTGCCAGCTCACCATTTAGCCCCGCCCCTAATCTTGGCAAAGAGACCCAGTACTTC.

The gene calls are TRBV7-2 and TRBJ2-7; TRBD1 might be the D (5 bases). The V end lost 4 bases, the J end lost 2 bases, and 15 bases lay between the germline ends. The CDR3 extends over 15 amino acids. Germline CDR1 is SGHTA and CDR2 is FQGNSA. The CDR3 DNA reads TGTGCCAGCAGCTCCAGGGCGATCGGGCCCTACGAGCAGTACTTC. Translation: CASSSRAIGPYEQYF.

V gene TRBV25-1 combines with J gene TRBJ2-7; perhaps TRBD2 as D (5 bases). Germline CDR1 MGHDK, CDR2 SYGVNS. Trimming took off 3 bases at V and 1 base at J, with 19 bases between the two ends. The CDR3 is made up of 17 amino acids. This CDR3 reads CASSERHRAGKSYEQYF. The CDR3 coding sequence is TGTGCCAGCAGTGAGCGGCACCGGGCGGGCAAGTCCTACGAGCAGTACTTC.

V is TRBV13 and J is TRBJ2-7; D unclear. Trimming removed 8 bases at V and 2 bases at J, with 13 bases between. The CDR3 is 13 residues long. Per the germline V gene, CDR1 is PRHDT and CDR2 is FYEKMQ (reference sequence). CDR3 protein: CASGSYSTYEQYF. DNA for the CDR3: TGTGCCAGCGGCAGTTATTCCACCTACGAGCAGTACTTC.

This clone has only a few counts. V usage is TRBV19 and J usage is TRBJ1-2, with 7 bases aligning to TRBD1. This CDR3 has 13 amino acids. Trimming took 4 bases from V and 8 from J; bases not matched to a gene: 7. Per germline, CDR1 LNHDA and CDR2 SQIVND (reference sequence). CDR3 sequence (DNA): TGTGCCAGTAGTACGACAGGGTTCGGAGGCTACACCTTC. Its translation is CASSTTGFGGYTF.

The chain has TRBV7-9 and TRBJ2-7; the D is unclear. Germline V gene lookup returns CDR1 SEHNR and CDR2 FQNEAQ (reference sequence). The CDR3 contains 13 residues. V gave up 2 bases and J gave up 2 bases, with 7 bases separating them. For the CDR3, the DNA is TGTGCCAGCAGCTTAAGCCAAGCCTACGAGCAGTACTTC. It encodes CASSLSQAYEQYF.

This chain joins TRBV5-1 and TRBJ2-7, with TRBD2 matching over 8 bases. CDR3 length equals 16 residues. V lost 4 bases to trimming and J lost 0 bases; unmatched junction nucleotides: 9. CDR1 and CDR2 from the germline V gene are SGHRS and YFSETQ. CDR3 region: CASSPGGATPSYEQYF. The DNA for the CDR3 is TGCGCCAGCAGCCCGGGAGGGGCGACCCCCTCCTACGAGCAGTACTTC.

This chain joins TRBV6-1 and TRBJ1-5; D might be TRBD1 (5 bases). This CDR3 is built from 13 residues. CDR1 and CDR2 from the germline V gene are MNHNS and SASEGT. Trimming left V 6 bases short and J 1 base short, with 7 bases between. The CDR3 is CASSRDSNQPQHF. CDR3 DNA: TGTGCCAGCAGCCGGGACAGCAATCAGCCCCAGCATTTT.

The J gene is TRBJ2-7, the V gene TRBV19; tentatively, D is TRBD2 (6 bases). The CDR3 length is 14 residues. The V and J ends lost 2 bases and 2 bases respectively, with 10 bases between them. The germline gives CDR1 LNHDA, CDR2 SQIVND (reference sequence). Written as DNA, the CDR3 is TGTGCCAGTAGTATAAGGACTAATCCCTACGAGCAGTACTTC. Encoded protein: CASSIRTNPYEQYF.

V gene TRBV7-9 combines with J gene TRBJ2-7; D call uncertain. V shed 5 bases and J shed 5 bases, with 19 bases lying between them. From germline, CDR1 is SEHNR and CDR2 FQNEAQ (reference sequence). The CDR3 length is 15 residues. Written as DNA, the CDR3 is TGTGCCAGCAGCGGAGACGGGCCTTACCTCCACGAGCAGTACTTC. Translating it yields CASSGDGPYLHEQYF. Using reference TRBV7-9 and TRBJ2-7 for the parts outside the CDR3, the full variable domain is DTGVSQNPRHKITKRGQNVTFRCDPISEHNRLYWYRQTLGQGPEFLTYFQNEAQLEKSRLLSDRFSAERPKGSFSTLEIQRTEQGDSAMYLCASSGDGPYLHEQYFGPGTRLTVT.

The rearrangement links TRBV13 to TRBJ2-1; no definite D call. Germline assignment: CDR1 PRHDT and CDR2 FYEKMQ (reference sequence). The germline V and J ends were trimmed by 1 base and 2 bases, with 9 bases remaining between them. CDR3 size: 15 residues. CDR3 sequence: CASSLDSVPYNEQFF. The CDR3 DNA sequence: TGTGCCAGCAGCTTAGACAGCGTCCCCTACAATGAGCAGTTCTTC.

The chain has TRBV6-6 and TRBJ2-5; TRBD1 agrees at 9 bases. This CDR3 is built from 13 residues. CDR1 and CDR2 (germline): MNHNY, SVGAGI (reference sequence). J was trimmed by 2 bases and V by 6 bases; bases with no gene match: 1. This CDR3 is CASRGTGQETQYF. The CDR3 coding sequence is TGTGCCAGCAGAGGGACAGGGCAAGAGACCCAGTACTTC.

The chain couples TRBV9 to TRBJ2-7; 13 positions agree with TRBD2. This CDR3 is built from 16 residues. Trimming at V came to 7 bases and at J to 2 bases, leaving 9 bases not matched to a gene. CDR1 and CDR2 (germline): SGDLS, YYNGEE. The CDR3 DNA follows: TGTGCCAGCTCCCGTAGGGGACTAGCGGGAACCTACGAGCAGTACTTC. It translates to CASSRRGLAGTYEQYF.

This chain links TRBV4-3 with TRBJ2-7, with 12 bases identical to TRBD2. This CDR3 is built from 16 residues. V gave up 4 bases and J gave up 4 bases; unmatched junction bases: 8. Germline V gene lookup returns CDR1 LGHNA and CDR2 YSLEER. The CDR3 loop reads CASSRSLAGGPYEQYF. The CDR3 bases are TGCGCCAGCAGCCGCTCTCTAGCGGGAGGGCCGTACGAGCAGTACTTC.

CDR3: CASGRWTGAGNEQFF. CDR3 sequence (DNA): TGTGCCAGCGGACGATGGACAGGGGCTGGGAATGAGCAGTTCTTC. The chain carries TRBV2 and TRBJ2-1; 9 bases are a match to TRBD1. The V gene's germline CDR1 is SNHLY and CDR2 FYNNEI. The CDR3 spans 15 residues. J lost 7 bases, V lost 8 bases, and 12 bases had no gene match.

The J gene is TRBJ1-1, the V gene TRBV30; D unclear. Trimming took 3 bases from V and 0 from J, leaving 5 bases between them. The CDR3 length is 12 residues. Germline values: CDR1 GTSNPN, CDR2 SVGIG (reference sequence). The CDR3 sequence is CAWRSVNTEAFF. The CDR3 bases are TGTGCCTGGAGGTCGGTGAACACTGAAGCTTTCTTT. Using reference TRBV30 and TRBJ1-1 for the parts outside the CDR3, the full variable domain is SQTIHQWPATLVQPVGSPLSLECTVEGTSNPNLYWYRQAAGRGLQLLFYSVGIGQISSEVPQNLSASRPQDRQFILSSKKLLLSDSGFYLCAWRSVNTEAFFGQGTRLTVV.

This clone was detected only a few times. The chain has TRBV5-1 and TRBJ2-1; 9 positions agree with TRBD2. The junction had 15 bases not matched to a gene; V was cut back by 0 bases and J by 14 bases. In germline, CDR1 is SGHRS, CDR2 YFSETQ. The CDR3 length is 16 residues. The CDR3 bases are TGCGCCAGCAGCTTGGCCGGGTTAGCGGGAGCCGGGTGGGAGTTCTTC. This codes for CASSLAGLAGAGWEFF.

This clone was found a few times. The genes are TRBV7-2 and TRBJ2-5; D might be TRBD2 (5 bases). Trimming took off 0 bases at V and 7 bases at J, with 12 bases between the two ends. The CDR3 length is 14 residues. Germline CDR1 and CDR2: SGHTA and FQGNSA. The CDR3 DNA reads as TGTGCCAGCAGCTTAGCGCAGAGGGTGGGGACCCAGTACTTC. This translates into CASSLAQRVGTQYF.